These 27 T cell receptor beta chains were all obtained from the same sample, sequenced in a study of T-cell reconstitution after alpha-beta-depleted transplantation in children. The authors prepared the TCRbeta library with unique molecular identifiers. TCRdb processed the PCR reads anew with MiXCR; each CDR3 protein has one entry. The sample records about 830,000 distinct CDR3 sequences, approximately 15% being singletons. The sample in question was PBMCs, mostly from graft donor cells, obtained 360 days after TCRalphabeta/CD19-depleted stem cell transplant. The origin of the receptors is a male patient under 18 who had a stem cell transplant for acute lymphoblastic leukemia, so the T cells may come from the graft donor.

This clonotype has a handful of counts. This sequence joins TRBV20-1 and TRBJ2-5; 7 nucleotides line up with TRBD1. With 1 base clipped from V and 3 bases from J, the junction kept 2 bases outside the gene matches. This CDR3 has 13 amino acids. CDR1 DFQATT and CDR2 SNEGSKA come from the germline V gene (reference sequence). This CDR3 is CSARGGTEETQYF. The CDR3 DNA reads TGCAGTGCTAGAGGAGGGACAGAAGAGACCCAGTACTTC.

The table lists this clonotype with a few counts. The V gene is TRBV11-3, the J gene TRBJ2-1, with D perhaps matching TRBD2 (5 bases). CDR1 is SGHNT and CDR2 is YENEEA in the germline V gene. V lost 4 bases and J 10 bases, leaving 23 bases between the germline ends. The CDR3 is 16 residues long. The CDR3 bases are TGTGCCAGCAGCTCCTCCCACCTAGCCCCCTATGAAGAGCAGTTCTTC. Its protein product is CASSSSHLAPYEEQFF.

The J gene is TRBJ1-2, the V gene TRBV28; D might be TRBD1 (6 bases). V was shortened by 2 bases and J by 4 bases, with 11 bases between the two germline ends. Germline V gene data show CDR1 as MDHEN and CDR2 as SYDVKM. This CDR3 has 14 amino acids. The CDR3 DNA reads as TGTGCCAGCAGTTTAAAGGGCAGGGGCTATGGCTACACCTTC. This codes for CASSLKGRGYGYTF.

V is TRBV5-1 and J is TRBJ2-7; 7 nucleotides line up with TRBD1. Trimming cost V 2 bases and J 2 bases; bases outside gene matches: 4. Germline V lookup: CDR1 SGHRS, CDR2 YFSETQ. The CDR3 has 14 residues. The CDR3 DNA is TGCGCCAGCAGCTTCGGACAGGAGGCCTACGAGCAGTACTTC. Amino acids: CASSFGQEAYEQYF.

This clonotype has just a few counts. CDR3 amino acids: CASSPGEGSRYEQYF. CDR3 DNA sequence: TGTGCCAGCAGCCCGGGGGAGGGTTCCCGCTACGAGCAGTACTTC. The V and J genes are TRBV7-6 and TRBJ2-7; 7 bases match TRBD2. There are 15 residues in the CDR3. V was pared by 5 bases and J by 3 bases, with 10 bases of the junction left unmatched. Germline CDR1 is SGHVS and CDR2 is FNYEAQ. Filled out from reference TRBV7-6 and TRBJ2-7, the complete variable domain reads GAGVSQSPRYKVTKRGQDVALRCDPISGHVSLYWYRQALGQGPEFLTYFNYEAQQDKSGLPNDRFSAERPEGSISTLTIQRTEQRDSAMYRCASSPGEGSRYEQYFGPGTRLTVT.

The chain carries TRBV6-1 and TRBJ2-6; 8 bases are a match to TRBD1. The CDR3 runs 19 residues. Unmatched junction bases numbered 14, after V lost 7 bases and J lost 0 bases. Per the germline V gene, CDR1 is MNHNS and CDR2 is SASEGT. The chain's CDR3 is CASTPALGQGFSGANVLTF. The CDR3 nucleotides read TGTGCCAGCACCCCGGCACTCGGACAGGGCTTCTCTGGGGCCAACGTCCTGACTTTC.

This clonotype has more than one count but fewer than ten. This chain links TRBV6-1 with TRBJ1-6; D is unresolved. The CDR3 length is 13 residues. Deletions cut 6 bases from V and 7 bases from J, with 10 bases between. CDR1 and CDR2 from the germline V gene are MNHNS and SASEGT. The CDR3 loop is CASSPGWNSPLHF. The CDR3 nucleotides read TGTGCCAGCAGCCCGGGGTGGAATTCACCCCTCCACTTT.

Only a few counts were recorded for this clonotype. The V call is TRBV7-9, the J call TRBJ2-6; D call uncertain. Germline V gene sequence: CDR1 SEHNR, CDR2 FQNEAQ (reference sequence). CDR3 size: 14 residues. The V end lost 6 bases, the J end lost 1 base, and 7 bases lay between the germline ends. In nucleotides, the CDR3 is TGTGCCAGCAGACCGAGATCTGGGGCCAACGTCCTGACTTTC. Translation gives CASRPRSGANVLTF.

This clonotype came up many times. The J gene is TRBJ1-2, the V gene TRBV27; D not certain. Germline CDR1 is MNHEY and CDR2 is SMNVEV (reference sequence). With 5 bases removed from V and 2 bases from J, the gap between germline ends came to 9 bases. This CDR3 has 13 amino acids. CDR3 amino acids: CASSNRGNYGYTF. The CDR3, as DNA: TGTGCCAGCAGTAACCGGGGAAACTATGGCTACACCTTC.

CDR3 in amino acids: CASGFIGETQYF. For the CDR3, the DNA is TGCGCCAGCGGTTTTATAGGAGAGACCCAGTACTTC. V usage is TRBV5-1 and J usage is TRBJ2-5, with D unclear. The CDR3 spans 12 residues. Germline lookup yields CDR1 SGHRS and CDR2 YFSETQ. V lost 7 bases and J lost 4, with 11 bases in between.

This clonotype was found a few times. This chain uses TRBV7-7 with TRBJ2-1; 8 positions match TRBD2. Germline V CDR1 and CDR2: SSHAT, FNYEAQ (reference sequence). The V segment lost 0 bases and the J segment 3 bases; nucleotides outside the gene matches: 13. The CDR3 extends over 19 amino acids. CDR3: CASSLAGAGARSYYNEQFF. CDR3 coding DNA: TGTGCCAGCAGCTTAGCAGGAGCGGGAGCTCGTTCTTACTACAATGAGCAGTTCTTC.

The table lists this clonotype with a few counts. This chain links TRBV20-1 with TRBJ2-7, with D unresolved. V was shortened by 4 bases and J by 2 bases, with 12 bases between the two germline ends. CDR3 size: 13 residues. In germline, CDR1 is DFQATT, CDR2 SNEGSKA (reference sequence). The CDR3 spells CSATESHAYEQYF. The CDR3 DNA follows: TGCAGTGCTACGGAGTCGCACGCCTACGAGCAGTACTTC.

The genes are TRBV7-3 and TRBJ2-1; D may be TRBD2 (6 bases). CDR3 size: 17 residues. Trimming pared 1 base from V and 7 bases from J, leaving 20 bases between. Germline V CDR1 and CDR2: SGHTA, FQGTGA. The CDR3 region is CASSLRRDGRSKNEQFF. The CDR3 DNA follows: TGTGCCAGCAGCTTAAGACGAGACGGGAGATCCAAAAATGAGCAGTTCTTC.

This clonotype occurred a few times. The V and J genes are TRBV24-1 and TRBJ2-7, with 8 bases that match TRBD1. V trimming: 8 bases; J trimming: 0 bases; junction bases outside the gene matches: 20. The V gene's germline CDR1 is KGHDR and CDR2 SFDVKD. This CDR3 has 19 residues. CDR3 protein: CATNPPGQAPSLFSYEQYF. The CDR3 coding sequence is TGTGCCACCAACCCCCCGGGACAGGCCCCTTCACTCTTCTCCTACGAGCAGTACTTC.

This clonotype was detected only a few times. The V gene is TRBV29-1, the J gene TRBJ1-5; 7 bases agree with TRBD1. Germline CDR1 reads SQVTM; CDR2 reads ANQGSEA. This CDR3 spans 14 amino acids. Trimming at V came to 6 bases and at J to 4 bases, leaving 9 bases not matched to a gene. CDR3 protein: CSVKNRGGNQPQHF. The DNA of the CDR3 is TGCAGCGTAAAAAACAGGGGTGGGAATCAGCCCCAGCATTTT.

This chain uses TRBV27 with TRBJ2-7; 7 nucleotides agree with TRBD2. This CDR3 region has 15 residues. The junction had 8 bases not matched to a gene; V was cut back by 3 bases and J by 3 bases. Germline V CDR1 and CDR2: MNHEY, SMNVEV (reference sequence). The CDR3 DNA reads TGTGCCAGCAGTTTTGGGGGGGTGCACGGCTACGAGCAGTACTTC. The encoded protein is CASSFGGVHGYEQYF.

A few counts support this clonotype. The chain couples TRBV20-1 to TRBJ2-7, with TRBD2 matching 8 bases. The CDR3 has 17 amino acids. V dropped 0 bases and J dropped 0; count of bases not matched to a gene: 10. Germline values: CDR1 DFQATT, CDR2 SNEGSKA (reference sequence). The CDR3 sequence is CSARDLTSGKSSYEQYF. The DNA of the CDR3 is TGCAGTGCTAGAGATCTCACTAGCGGCAAGAGCTCCTACGAGCAGTACTTC.

This clonotype was recorded many times. V and J are TRBV18 and TRBJ2-1, with unresolved D. Deletions cut 3 bases from V and 0 bases from J, with 9 bases between. Germline values: CDR1 KGHSH, CDR2 LQKENI. This CDR3 spans 15 amino acids. CDR3 nucleotides: TGTGCCAGCTCACCGGTAGAGCACTCCTACAATGAGCAGTTCTTC. Protein product: CASSPVEHSYNEQFF.

This clonotype appeared a few times. This chain uses TRBV7-3 with TRBJ2-3; D gene unclear. Per germline, CDR1 SGHTA and CDR2 FQGTGA. CDR3 length: 13 residues. Trimming removed 5 bases from V and 2 bases from J, with 8 bases in between. The CDR3 DNA is TGTGCCAGCAGCCGACGGACCACAGATACGCAGTATTTT. Protein: CASSRRTTDTQYF.

The chain employs TRBV4-1 and TRBJ1-4; 7 positions match TRBD1. This CDR3 contains 17 residues. CDR1 and CDR2 (germline): MGHRA, YSYEKL. J lost 5 bases, V lost 3 bases, and 12 bases had no gene match. The chain's CDR3 is CASSHPTGWESNEKLFF. The DNA of the CDR3 is TGCGCCAGCAGCCACCCGACAGGGTGGGAGTCAAATGAAAAACTGTTTTTT.

DNA of the CDR3: TGTGCCAGCAGCGCTACCGGGGTAGAGGCTGAAGCTTTCTTT. It encodes CASSATGVEAEAFF. V gene TRBV12-3 or TRBV12-4 combines with J gene TRBJ1-1; D gene ambiguous. V shed 6 bases and J shed 6 bases, with 17 bases lying between them. The CDR3 consists of 14 residues.

This rearrangement joins TRBV2 to TRBJ2-1, with 10 nucleotides matching TRBD1. Germline-derived CDR1 and CDR2 are SNHLY and FYNNEI. Trimming took 6 bases from V and 10 from J; bases not matched to a gene: 9. The CDR3 consists of 14 residues. Written as DNA, the CDR3 is TGTGCCAGCAGAGACAGGGGGCAGTCCTCCGAGCAGTTCTTC. Amino acids: CASRDRGQSSEQFF.

This chain joins TRBV20-1 and TRBJ2-3; 7 positions match TRBD2. Germline V gives CDR1 DFQATT, CDR2 SNEGSKA (reference sequence). This CDR3 is 15 amino acids long. V shed 3 bases and J 5 bases; nucleotides not matched to a gene: 11. CDR3: CSASDRVAGEDTQYF. In DNA, the CDR3 is TGCAGTGCTAGTGACCGGGTTGCGGGAGAAGATACGCAGTATTTT.

This clonotype has a handful of counts. The chain uses TRBV12-3 or TRBV12-4 and TRBJ1-1, with D unresolved. V dropped 6 bases and J dropped 1 base, with 15 bases sitting between them. The CDR3 covers 15 residues. For the CDR3, the DNA is TGTGCCAGCAGCCCCACGCGGCGGGGGAACACTGAAGCTTTCTTT. This sequence encodes CASSPTRRGNTEAFF.

This clonotype was seen at least ten times. DNA of the CDR3: TGTGCCAGCACCAGGGGGGACATTGAACCCTACGAGCAGTACTTC. It translates to CASTRGDIEPYEQYF. J is TRBJ2-7 and V is TRBV5-5; possible D gene TRBD1, 7 bases. There are 15 residues in the CDR3. Trimming took off 6 bases at V and 2 bases at J, with 18 bases between the two ends. CDR1 is SGHKS, CDR2 YYEKEE, per germline (reference sequence).

This chain connects TRBV3-1 to TRBJ2-3; 10 bases line up with TRBD2. The CDR3 loop spans 17 amino acids. V was clipped by 0 bases and J by 3 bases; unmatched bases: 6. Germline CDR1 LGHDT, CDR2 YNNKEL (reference sequence). The CDR3 DNA reads as TGTGCCAGCAGCCAAGATCCAGCGGGAGGGGGAACAGATACGCAGTATTTT. Its protein product is CASSQDPAGGGTDTQYF.

This clonotype is a singleton in its sample. This chain links TRBV12-3 or TRBV12-4 with TRBJ1-2; possibly TRBD1 for D (5 bases). The CDR3 is made up of 12 amino acids. The V end lost 5 bases, the J end lost 5 bases, and 9 bases lay between the germline ends. The CDR3 DNA sequence: TGTGCCAGCAGTCTAAGACAGTATGGCTACACCTTC. Amino acids: CASSLRQYGYTF.